Each of the 16 T cell receptor beta chains below was sequenced from the same sample in a study of blood T cell repertoires in COVID-19 (dated by TCRdb to about 2020). Receptor amplification or capture employed the immunoSEQ multiplex PCR assay. TCRdb obtained this table from immuneACCESS and retained in-frame rearrangements with V and J assigned. These tables miss some clones; where compared with another copy, unresolved V genes account for less than half of the shortfall, and the remainder is unexplained. The sample records about 240,000 clones, about 89% of which are singletons. More than 3.5% of the sample is held by the ten biggest clonotypes. The sequenced material came from PBMCs or T cells enriched from blood (not recorded which). The receptors derive from a woman aged 30 to 39 who had recovered from COVID-19.

This CDR3 reads CANGQGEFGYTF. CDR3 DNA: TGTGCCAACGGACAGGGGGAGTTTGGCTACACCTTC. The chain uses TRBV16 and TRBJ1-2, with 10 bases matching TRBD1. The V and J ends lost 10 bases and 7 bases, in that order; junction bases with no gene match: 6. Per germline, CDR1 KGHSY and CDR2 FQNENV. The CDR3 has 12 amino acids. Complete variable domain (other parts from reference TRBV16 and TRBJ1-2): GEEVAQTPKHLVRGEGQKAKLYCAPIKGHSYVFWYQQVLKNEFKFLISFQNENVFDETGMPKERFSAKCLPNSPCSLEIQATKLEDSAVYFCANGQGEFGYTFGSGTRLTVV.

The chain carries TRBV7-9 and TRBJ2-3; D is ambiguous. The CDR3 contains 15 residues. Per germline, CDR1 SEHNR and CDR2 FQNEAQ (reference sequence). V shed 1 base and J shed 2 bases, with 10 bases lying between them. The chain's CDR3 is CASSLGAGHTDTQYF. The CDR3 DNA reads TGTGCCAGCAGCTTAGGGGCCGGCCACACAGATACGCAGTATTTT.

J is TRBJ1-5 and V is TRBV7-2; D not resolved. Trimming cost V 0 bases and J 7 bases, with 10 bases left between them. The germline V gene has CDR1 SGHTA and CDR2 FQGNSA. This CDR3 is built from 14 residues. The CDR3 region is CASSLALGLQPQHF. As DNA, the CDR3 is TGTGCCAGCAGCTTAGCGCTCGGTCTCCAGCCCCAGCATTTT.

This clone was seen at least ten times. V and J are TRBV9 and TRBJ2-2; 11 nucleotides agree with TRBD1. V lost 2 bases to trimming and J lost 6 bases; unmatched junction nucleotides: 6. This CDR3 is built from 16 residues. Germline V CDR1 and CDR2: SGDLS, YYNGEE. CDR3 residues: CASSVRGDRGSGELFF. CDR3 nucleotides: TGTGCCAGCAGCGTCAGAGGGGACAGGGGGTCCGGGGAGCTGTTTTTT.

The V call is TRBV18, the J call TRBJ2-1; 12 bases align to TRBD2. The V segment lost 3 bases and the J segment 6 bases; nucleotides outside the gene matches: 6. The CDR3 totals 16 residues. Germline CDR1 and CDR2: KGHSH and LQKENI. CDR3 amino acids: CASSPSLAGGGNEQFF. In nucleotides, the CDR3 is TGTGCCAGCTCACCCAGTCTAGCGGGAGGGGGCAATGAGCAGTTCTTC.

The V call is TRBV28, the J call TRBJ1-1; maybe TRBD1 (5 bases). The CDR3 covers 13 residues. V was pared by 2 bases and J by 8 bases, with 12 bases between. Germline assignment: CDR1 MDHEN and CDR2 SYDVKM. Here the CDR3 reads CASSLRGGLEAFF. The CDR3 DNA sequence: TGTGCCAGCAGTTTACGGGGGGGTCTAGAAGCTTTCTTT. Full variable domain (remainder filled in from reference TRBV28 and TRBJ1-1): DVKVTQSSRYLVKRTGEKVFLECVQDMDHENMFWYRQDPGLGLRLIYFSYDVKMKEKGDIPEGYSVSREKKERFSLILESASTNQTSMYLCASSLRGGLEAFFGQGTRLTVV.

The gene calls are TRBV9 and TRBJ1-4, with TRBD1 matching 7 bases. The CDR3 has 16 amino acids. Germline V lookup: CDR1 SGDLS, CDR2 YYNGEE. Trimming removed 0 bases from V and 5 bases from J; junction bases left unmatched: 7. CDR3 sequence: CASSVDFGTVNEKLFF. In DNA form, the CDR3 reads TGTGCCAGCAGCGTAGACTTCGGGACAGTAAATGAAAAACTGTTTTTT.

The chain joins TRBV4-2 to TRBJ2-6, with D maybe TRBD1 (6 bases). The CDR3 runs 15 residues. Per germline, CDR1 LGHNA and CDR2 YNFKEQ. Trimming took off 0 bases at V and 5 bases at J, with 8 bases between the two ends. The CDR3 loop is CASSQDGGRANVLTF. The DNA for the CDR3 is TGTGCCAGCAGCCAAGATGGGGGCCGGGCCAACGTCCTGACTTTC.

The chain has TRBV5-1 and TRBJ1-4, with D maybe TRBD1 (6 bases). V was clipped by 5 bases and J by 4 bases, with 15 bases between them. Germline V gives CDR1 SGHRS, CDR2 YFSETQ. The CDR3 has 15 amino acids. The CDR3 DNA sequence: TGCGCCAGCAGTTTAAGCGACAGGCGTAATGAAAAACTGTTTTTT. It is translated as CASSLSDRRNEKLFF.

The V and J genes are TRBV18 and TRBJ1-1; D possibly corresponds to TRBD1 (5 bases). CDR1 and CDR2 (germline): KGHSH, LQKENI. The CDR3 contains 15 residues. Trimming took off 4 bases at V and 0 bases at J, with 12 bases between the two ends. Here the CDR3 DNA reads TGTGCCAGCTCACTGAGCGGGGGGGTGAACACTGAAGCTTTCTTT. This translates into CASSLSGGVNTEAFF.

The J gene is TRBJ1-1, the V gene TRBV28; a weak D match, TRBD1 (5 bases). The CDR3 has 16 residues. Trimming removed 3 bases at V and 3 bases at J, with 17 bases between. CDR1 is MDHEN and CDR2 is SYDVKM in the germline V gene. The chain's CDR3 is CASSFPVTRGDTEAFF. The CDR3, as DNA: TGTGCCAGCAGTTTTCCGGTGACACGGGGGGACACTGAAGCTTTCTTT.

The chain recombines TRBV6-2 or TRBV6-3 with TRBJ1-1, with D unclear. V lost 2 bases, J lost 8 bases, and 6 bases lay in between. The CDR3 is 11 residues long. The germline V gene encodes CDR1 MNHEY and CDR2 SVGEGT. CDR3 sequence reads: CASSYAAEAFF. CDR3 in DNA: TGTGCCAGCAGTTACGCGGCAGAAGCTTTCTTT.

The chain employs TRBV6-5 and TRBJ1-5; 7 nucleotides align to TRBD1. Germline-derived CDR1 and CDR2 are MNHEY and SVGAGI. V was pared by 6 bases and J by 4 bases, with 6 bases of the junction left unmatched. The CDR3 extends over 14 amino acids. The DNA for the CDR3 is TGTGCCAGCAGCCGCGGGACAGATAATCAGCCCCAGCATTTT. Translating it yields CASSRGTDNQPQHF.

The CDR3 loop reads CASSFKTADTQYF. CDR3 DNA sequence: TGTGCCAGCAGCTTCAAGACTGCAGATACGCAGTATTTT. The rearrangement links TRBV7-2 to TRBJ2-3; D is ambiguous. This CDR3 is built from 13 residues. Germline CDR1 is SGHTA and CDR2 is FQGNSA. Trimming pared 3 bases from V and 4 bases from J, leaving 8 bases between.

The genes are TRBV30 and TRBJ1-1; D is undetermined. This CDR3 is 12 amino acids long. Per the germline V gene, CDR1 is GTSNPN and CDR2 is SVGIG (reference sequence). V shed 0 bases and J shed 4 bases, with 6 bases lying between them. DNA of the CDR3: TGTGCCTGGAGTGTAAGGAGCACTGAAGCTTTCTTT. Translated: CAWSVRSTEAFF.

The rearrangement links TRBV7-2 to TRBJ2-1; possible D gene TRBD2, 6 bases. Germline values: CDR1 SGHTA, CDR2 FQGNSA. The CDR3 loop spans 17 amino acids. V lost 5 bases and J lost 9, with 26 bases in between. The chain's CDR3 is CASSPGPAGPMAGEQFF. DNA for the CDR3: TGTGCCAGCAGCCCAGGACCCGCGGGGCCAATGGCAGGTGAGCAGTTCTTC.